This T cell receptor (beta chain) was retrieved from a study of cytomegalovirus exposure and HLA in healthy donors. The CDR3 loop spans 14 amino acids. Germline lookup yields CDR1 SEHNR and CDR2 FQNEAQ (reference sequence). Trimming pared 3 bases from V and 2 bases from J, leaving 10 bases between. Use of 60 Vbeta and 13 Jbeta primers characterized the PCR. Clones were sequenced by immunoSEQ multiplex PCR, and TCRdb holds only the in-frame ones, with some missing. The table shows more than 150,000 clones, with 70% to 85% occurring only once. The gene calls are TRBV7-9 and TRBJ1-1; TRBD1 is a possible D gene (6 bases). The TCR sequence derives from a woman in her forties or fifties in good health and CMV-seropositive. Sequencing used PBMCs. CDR3 sequence: CASSFTGTNTEAFF. CDR3 nucleotide sequence: TGTGCCAGCAGCTTCACAGGGACAAACACTGAAGCTTTCTTT.